The rows below give T cell receptor beta chains drawn from one sample of a study of shared clonotypes between healthy human individuals. Libraries were prepared by immunoSEQ multiplex PCR; TCRdb keeps only in-frame clonotypes and omits some of them. This table holds hundreds of thousands of clones, more than 95% found once. Sequencing was done on a sample of naive CD4+ T cells sorted from blood. The source of these receptors is a woman aged 25-40 years in good health. Both conserved end residues are part of each CDR3. D genes are given only for firm matches. The listing skips clone size in some rows; elsewhere it reads once, few, many or a size class.

j_call	clone_size	d_call	v_call	cdr3_aa	cdr3_nt
TRBJ2-7	.	.	TRBV21-1	CASSKPRGTGLEQYF	TGTGCCAGCAGCAAACCACGGGGGACCGGCCTCGAGCAGTACTTC
TRBJ2-7	.	TRBD2	TRBV4-1	CASSTLGSGLADNEQYF	TGCGCCAGCAGCACCCTAGGATCGGGACTAGCTGACAACGAGCAGTACTTC
TRBJ2-4	.	.	TRBV2	CASRGQGIQYF	TGTGCCAGCAGGGGCCAAGGGATTCAGTACTTC
TRBJ1-4	.	TRBD1	TRBV30	CAWHLFGTGREKLFF	TGTGCCTGGCACCTCTTCGGGACAGGGAGAGAAAAACTGTTTTTT
TRBJ1-5	.	.	TRBV28	CASSRLIIQPQHF	TGTGCCAGCAGCCGCCTAATCATACAGCCCCAGCATTTT
TRBJ2-1	.	.	TRBV9	CASSVGQGYEQFF	TGTGCCAGCAGCGTAGGGCAGGGGTATGAGCAGTTCTTC
TRBJ2-2	.	TRBD2	TRBV19	CASSIWASGNPGELFF	TGTGCCAGTAGTATATGGGCTAGCGGGAACCCCGGGGAGCTGTTTTTT
TRBJ2-1	.	TRBD2	TRBV7-9	CASSRTSDTYNEQFF	TGTGCCAGCAGCCGGACTAGCGACACCTACAATGAGCAGTTCTTC
TRBJ1-6	.	.	TRBV25-1	CASSEWSTAWPLHF	TGTGCCAGCAGTGAATGGAGTACCGCGTGGCCCCTCCACTTT
TRBJ1-2	once	.	TRBV29-1	CSALDRDYGYTF	TGCAGCGCCCTGGACCGGGACTATGGCTACACCTTC
TRBJ1-1	.	.	TRBV2	CASGGGGTEAFF	TGTGCCAGCGGGGGTGGGGGCACTGAAGCTTTCTTT
TRBJ2-3	.	TRBD1	TRBV5-1	CASRPTGGMGDTQYF	TGCGCCAGCAGACCAACAGGGGGCATGGGAGATACGCAGTATTTT
TRBJ1-5	.	TRBD1	TRBV7-9	CASSSSPGQGRQPQHF	TGTGCCAGCAGCTCCTCCCCGGGACAGGGACGTCAGCCCCAGCATTTT
TRBJ2-1	.	.	TRBV28	CASSSETWNEQFF	TGTGCCAGCAGTTCTGAAACCTGGAATGAGCAGTTCTTC
TRBJ1-1	.	.	TRBV4-3	CASSQPRDGRNTEAFF	TGCGCCAGCAGCCAACCCAGGGACGGCAGGAACACTGAAGCTTTCTTT
TRBJ1-2	.	TRBD1	TRBV10-2	CASSVSGGPNGYTF	TGCGCCAGCAGTGTGTCAGGGGGCCCCAATGGCTACACCTTC